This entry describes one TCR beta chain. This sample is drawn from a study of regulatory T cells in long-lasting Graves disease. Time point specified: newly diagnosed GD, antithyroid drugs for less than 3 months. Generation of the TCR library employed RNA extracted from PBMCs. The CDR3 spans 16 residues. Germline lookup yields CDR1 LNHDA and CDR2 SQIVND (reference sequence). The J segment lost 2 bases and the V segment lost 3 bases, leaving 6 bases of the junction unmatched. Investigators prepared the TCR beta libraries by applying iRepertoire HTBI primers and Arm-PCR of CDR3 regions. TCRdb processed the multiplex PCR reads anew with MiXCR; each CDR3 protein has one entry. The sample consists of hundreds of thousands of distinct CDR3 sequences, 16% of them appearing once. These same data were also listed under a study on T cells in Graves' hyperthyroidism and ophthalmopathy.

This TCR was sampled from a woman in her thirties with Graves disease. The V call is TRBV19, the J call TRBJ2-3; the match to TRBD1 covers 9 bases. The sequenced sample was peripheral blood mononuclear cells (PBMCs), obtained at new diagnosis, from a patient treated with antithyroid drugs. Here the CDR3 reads CASSIVWTGDTDTQYF. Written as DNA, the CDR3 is TGTGCCAGTAGTATTGTTTGGACAGGGGACACAGATACGCAGTATTTT.